One sample yielded the 23 T cell receptor beta chains listed below, sequenced in a study of T and B cells in COVID-19 patients. From blood, roughly 250-550 ng of genomic DNA served as TRB template. BIOMED2 TRB-A/B primer pools were used in multiplex TRB PCR. TCRdb reprocessed the multiplex PCR reads via MiXCR and lists one record per CDR3 protein. The sample shows tens of thousands of distinct CDR3 sequences, around 28% of them seen only once. Sequencing was carried out using blood. The receptors derive from a human donor who had recovered from COVID-19.

This clonotype occurred a few times. This CDR3 is CASSQPGANEKLFF. The CDR3 DNA reads as TGTGCCAGCAGCCAGCCGGGGGCTAATGAAAAACTGTTTTTT. The J gene is TRBJ1-4, the V gene TRBV6-5, with TRBD1 as a possible D gene (5 bases). Trimming took off 6 bases at V and 3 bases at J, with 11 bases between the two ends. The CDR3 has 14 residues. CDR1 is MNHEY, CDR2 SVGAGI, per germline.

The chain carries TRBV7-9 and TRBJ1-1; TRBD1 might be the D (5 bases). CDR1 and CDR2 from the germline V gene are SEHNR and FQNEAQ (reference sequence). The V gene lost 5 bases and the J gene lost 8 bases, with 15 bases spanning the gap. The CDR3 length is 13 residues. CDR3 amino acids: CASSPPPGTEAFF. The CDR3 bases are TGTGCCAGCAGCCCACCCCCGGGGACGGAAGCTTTCTTT. Complete variable domain (other parts from reference TRBV7-9 and TRBJ1-1): DTGVSQNPRHKITKRGQNVTFRCDPISEHNRLYWYRQTLGQGPEFLTYFQNEAQLEKSRLLSDRFSAERPKGSFSTLEIQRTEQGDSAMYLCASSPPPGTEAFFGQGTRLTVV.

By share, this clonotype ranks as medium-sized. The chain combines TRBV11-1 with TRBJ2-5; 8 bases agree with TRBD2. The CDR3 is 16 residues long. V was clipped by 5 bases and J by 1 base; unmatched bases: 9. The V gene's germline CDR1 is SGHAT and CDR2 FQDESV (reference sequence). The CDR3 sequence: CASSNSAGALQETQYF. CDR3 nucleotide sequence: TGTGCCAGCAGCAACTCAGCGGGGGCGCTCCAAGAGACCCAGTACTTC.

This clonotype was detected only a few times. V gene TRBV5-1 combines with J gene TRBJ2-7, with TRBD1 matching 11 bases. The germline V gene encodes CDR1 SGHRS and CDR2 YFSETQ. The CDR3 loop spans 15 amino acids. Trimming took 3 bases from V and 2 from J; bases not matched to a gene: 4. As DNA, the CDR3 is TGCGCCAGCAGCTCTACGGACAGGGGGCCCTACGAGCAGTACTTC. Translation gives CASSSTDRGPYEQYF.

This clonotype was counted between two and nine times. The genes are TRBV6-5 and TRBJ1-5; D call uncertain. This CDR3 has 12 amino acids. Germline-derived CDR1 and CDR2 are MNHEY and SVGAGI. Between the trimmed V and J ends, which lost 6 bases and 5 bases, there was a span of 8 bases. The CDR3 bases are TGTGCCAGCAGAACGAGGGATCAGCCCCAGCATTTT. Residues: CASRTRDQPQHF.

This clonotype was seen more than once but under ten times. The chain carries TRBV30 and TRBJ2-3; 8 positions match TRBD2. The germline CDR1 and CDR2 sequences are GTSNPN and SVGIG (reference sequence). After removal of 1 base from V and 3 bases from J, the junction contained 6 bases not matched to a gene. The CDR3 is 15 amino acids. This CDR3 is CAWSEIGGATDTQYF. The CDR3 bases are TGTGCCTGGAGTGAAATCGGGGGGGCTACAGATACGCAGTATTTT.

The chain is built from TRBV6-5 and TRBJ2-7; 14 bases line up with TRBD2. Germline V gene data show CDR1 as MNHEY and CDR2 as SVGAGI. CDR3 length equals 15 residues. V dropped 11 bases and J dropped 3; count of bases not matched to a gene: 9. CDR3 DNA: TGTGCCGCTCCCCGGACTAGCGGGAGGAGCTACGAGCAGTACTTC. Its protein product is CAAPRTSGRSYEQYF.

This clonotype was detected only a few times. This chain uses TRBV6-1 with TRBJ2-7; no definite D call. V lost 6 bases to trimming and J lost 3 bases, with 15 bases between them. The CDR3 extends over 14 amino acids. Per the germline V gene, CDR1 is MNHNS and CDR2 is SASEGT. The CDR3 spells CASRYSVWDYEQYF. CDR3 bases: TGTGCCAGCAGGTACAGTGTTTGGGACTACGAGCAGTACTTC.

This clonotype was observed a few times. This chain links TRBV27 with TRBJ2-5; D may be TRBD1 (5 bases). From germline, CDR1 is MNHEY and CDR2 SMNVEV (reference sequence). The CDR3 loop spans 17 amino acids. V was shortened by 2 bases and J by 7 bases, with 23 bases between the two germline ends. CDR3 nucleotide sequence: TGTGCCAGCAGTTTAGTCTCCCCAGGGTATTCAACGGGGACCCAGTACTTC. Translation gives CASSLVSPGYSTGTQYF.

Points on this clonotype: Germline and junction disagree at one end, which may indicate a read error. This rearrangement joins TRBV19 to TRBJ1-5; D possibly corresponds to TRBD1 (6 bases). Germline V gene data show CDR1 as LNHDA and CDR2 as SQIVND (reference sequence). This CDR3 comprises 15 residues. DNA for the CDR3: TGTGCCACTAGTATAGTACAGGGAAGGTATCAGCCCCAGCATTTT. Protein product: CATSIVQGRYQPQHF. The whole variable domain, filled in from reference TRBV19 and TRBJ1-5, reads DGGITQSPKYLFRKEGQNVTLSCEQNLNHDAMYWYRQDPGQGLRLIYYSQIVNDFQKGDIAEGYSVSREKKESFPLTVTSAQKNPTAFYLCATSIVQGRYQPQHFGDGTRLSIL.

This clonotype was picked up many times. This rearrangement joins TRBV18 to TRBJ2-3; D gene uncertain. The V and J ends lost 3 bases and 0 bases respectively, with 7 bases between them. The CDR3 is 14 residues long. CDR1 and CDR2 (germline): KGHSH, LQKENI. CDR3 sequence: CASSPRDSTDTQYF. CDR3 in DNA: TGTGCCAGCTCACCGAGAGATAGCACAGATACGCAGTATTTT.

This clonotype was picked up a small number of times. This chain joins TRBV7-6 and TRBJ2-7; the D gene is possibly TRBD1 (5 bases). The CDR3 has 15 residues. Per the germline V gene, CDR1 is SGHVS and CDR2 is FNYEAQ. V lost 6 bases to trimming and J lost 3 bases, with 18 bases between them. The CDR3 coding sequence is TGTGCCAGCAGTCCACCCTTAATCGACAGCTACGAGCAGTACTTC. Encoded protein: CASSPPLIDSYEQYF.

The CDR3 here is CASSTTDTQYF. CDR3 coding DNA: TGTGCCAGCAGCACCACAGATACGCAGTATTTT. V is TRBV7-9 and J is TRBJ2-3; D is unclear. CDR3 length: 11 residues. CDR1 and CDR2 from the germline V gene are SEHNR and FQNEAQ (reference sequence). V lost 5 bases, J lost 2 bases, and 2 bases lay in between.

This clonotype has ten or more counts. The V gene is TRBV29-1, the J gene TRBJ1-5, with no clear D. The length of the CDR3 is 13 residues. Trimming removed 6 bases from V and 4 bases from J, with 13 bases in between. Germline CDR1 and CDR2: SQVTM and ANQGSEA. The CDR3 bases are TGCAGCGTCAGGACCGATCTAAATCAGCCCCAGCATTTT. This sequence encodes CSVRTDLNQPQHF.

This clonotype was counted between two and nine times. The rearrangement links TRBV24-1 to TRBJ2-3; D is possibly TRBD1 or TRBD2 (6 bases each). V lost 7 bases to trimming and J lost 1 base, with 17 bases between them. Germline lookup yields CDR1 KGHDR and CDR2 SFDVKD. The CDR3 contains 16 residues. As DNA, the CDR3 is TGTGCCACCAGCGAGGGCCGGGGGCTAGGCACAGATACGCAGTATTTT. It specifies CATSEGRGLGTDTQYF.

This clonotype counts as medium-sized. This chain links TRBV6-5 with TRBJ2-2; 10 bases are shared with TRBD1. The germline gives CDR1 MNHEY, CDR2 SVGAGI. The J segment lost 3 bases and the V segment lost 6 bases, leaving 1 base of the junction unmatched. The CDR3 extends over 14 amino acids. CDR3 DNA: TGTGCCAGCAGAGGACAGGGGGACACCGGGGAGCTGTTTTTT. Residues: CASRGQGDTGELFF.

CDR3 amino acids: CASSPRESRETQYF. CDR3 coding DNA: TGTGCCAGCAGCCCCCGGGAGTCGCGAGAGACCCAGTACTTC. This sequence joins TRBV5-6 and TRBJ2-5; a weak D match, TRBD2 (6 bases). The CDR3 has 14 amino acids. The V gene's germline CDR1 is SGHDT and CDR2 YYEEEE. V lost 4 bases to trimming and J lost 4 bases, with 14 bases between them.

This clonotype was seen repeatedly, ten times or more. CDR3 sequence reads: CASRSAHGYTF. The CDR3 bases are TGTGCCAGTAGATCGGCGCATGGCTACACCTTC. The chain recombines TRBV19 with TRBJ1-2, with unresolved D. The CDR3 spans 11 residues. V lost 6 bases, J lost 6 bases, and 8 bases lay in between. Germline values: CDR1 LNHDA, CDR2 SQIVND (reference sequence).

As for this clonotype: A clone one base away is much larger, so this may be a read error. The rearrangement joins TRBV27 to TRBJ2-5; 9 bases map to TRBD2. Germline CDR1 and CDR2: MNHEY and SMNVEV (reference sequence). The length of the CDR3 is 13 residues. Trimming removed 8 bases from V and 11 bases from J; junction bases left unmatched: 12. The CDR3 is CASGQLAGNEQYF. In nucleotides, the CDR3 is TGTGCCAGCGGTCAACTAGCGGGCAATGAGCAGTACTTC.

The chain links TRBV12-3 or TRBV12-4 to TRBJ1-2; the D gene is possibly TRBD1 (5 bases). The V and J ends lost 2 bases and 9 bases respectively, with 13 bases between them. The CDR3 totals 13 residues. CDR3 residues: CASSLIEGASYTF. DNA of the CDR3: TGTGCCAGCAGTTTAATCGAAGGGGCCAGCTACACCTTC.

This clonotype was found a few times. The chain joins TRBV27 to TRBJ2-7; possibly TRBD1 for D (6 bases). The V gene's germline CDR1 is MNHEY and CDR2 SMNVEV (reference sequence). The CDR3 is made up of 13 amino acids. V was trimmed by 3 bases and J by 8 bases, leaving 14 bases between them. Written as DNA, the CDR3 is TGTGCCAGCAGTTTCCGGGACAATCCTCAGCAGTACTTC. Amino acids: CASSFRDNPQQYF.

This clonotype was detected a few times. The chain couples TRBV10-3 to TRBJ2-3, with 7 bases that match TRBD2. Trimming removed 7 bases from V and 3 bases from J; junction bases left unmatched: 1. The CDR3 length is 12 residues. Germline CDR1 and CDR2: ENHRY and SYGVKD. CDR3 protein: CAIMGGTDTQYF. For the CDR3, the DNA is TGTGCCATCATGGGGGGGACAGATACGCAGTATTTT.

V usage is TRBV5-1 and J usage is TRBJ2-1, with TRBD2 matching over 9 bases. J lost 7 bases, V lost 4 bases, and 12 bases had no gene match. The germline CDR1 and CDR2 sequences are SGHRS and YFSETQ. The CDR3 consists of 16 residues. CDR3 loop: CASSRLPGTSSNEQFF. The CDR3 DNA reads TGCGCCAGCAGCCGCCTGCCCGGGACTAGCAGTAATGAGCAGTTCTTC.